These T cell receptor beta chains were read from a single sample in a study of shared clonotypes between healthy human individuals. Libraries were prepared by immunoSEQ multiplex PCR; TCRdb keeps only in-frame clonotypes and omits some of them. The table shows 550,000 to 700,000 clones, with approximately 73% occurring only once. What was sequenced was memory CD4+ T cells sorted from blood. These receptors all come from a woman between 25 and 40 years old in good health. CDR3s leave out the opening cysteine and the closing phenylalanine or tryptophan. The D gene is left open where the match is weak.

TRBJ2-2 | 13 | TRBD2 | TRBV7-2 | ASSLAGTNTGELF
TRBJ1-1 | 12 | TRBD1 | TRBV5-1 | ASSLAGTGGEAF
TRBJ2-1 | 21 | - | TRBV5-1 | ASSFLSYLADVEVRSSYNEQF
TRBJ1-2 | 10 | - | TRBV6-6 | ASSWDDYGYT
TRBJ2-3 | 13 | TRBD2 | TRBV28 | ASTGPSGNTDTQY
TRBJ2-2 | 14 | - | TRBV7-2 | ASSLNMGANTGELF
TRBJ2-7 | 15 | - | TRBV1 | TSSWTGGARFSYEQY
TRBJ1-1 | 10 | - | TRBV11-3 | ASSLSGHEAF
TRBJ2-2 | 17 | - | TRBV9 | ASSVALGTGTLGTGELF
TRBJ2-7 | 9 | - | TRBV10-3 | AAGETYEQY
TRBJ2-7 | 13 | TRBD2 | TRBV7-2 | ASSPGLAGTYEQY
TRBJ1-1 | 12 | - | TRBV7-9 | ASSLMQGNTEAF
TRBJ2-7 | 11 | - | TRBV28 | ASGMAGGYEQY
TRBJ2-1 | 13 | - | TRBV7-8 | ASSSRTETYNEQF
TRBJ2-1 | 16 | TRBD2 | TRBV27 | ASRDITFLAGARNEQF
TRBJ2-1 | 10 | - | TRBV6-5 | ASSRVYNEQF